The rows below give T cell receptor beta chains drawn from one sample of a study of shared clonotypes between healthy human individuals. TCRdb's copy holds only in-frame clones and misses some; the assay was immunoSEQ multiplex PCR. The sample consists of some 2.3 million clones, more than 80% of them appearing once. The sample taken for sequencing was naive CD4+ T cells from PBMCs. These TCRs come from a man aged 18 to 29 in good health. Some clones in this sample may be carry-over from other donors' samples. Both conserved end residues are part of each CDR3. A D gene is named only where the DNA matches it firmly. A clone size is listed for some rows: how often the clone was seen (once, few, many), or a class if it is expanded.

>NA|NA|TRBV7-9|TRBJ2-7
CASSLMSGNEQYF
TGTGCCAGCAGCTTAATGTCCGGGAACGAGCAGTACTTC
>NA|NA|TRBV12-5|TRBJ2-5
CASGSTGSETQYF
TGTGCTAGTGGGTCGACGGGGTCAGAGACCCAGTACTTC
>NA|NA|TRBV30|TRBJ2-2
CAWIKLQGAGELFF
TGTGCCTGGATTAAACTTCAGGGTGCCGGGGAGCTGTTTTTT
>NA|TRBD2|TRBV27|TRBJ2-5
CASSFSVAGGEETQYF
TGTGCCAGCAGTTTCTCGGTAGCGGGAGGGGAAGAGACCCAGTACTTC
>NA|TRBD1|TRBV5-4|TRBJ2-7
CASSADRRYYEQYF
TGTGCCAGCAGCGCGGACAGGCGTTACTACGAGCAGTACTTC
>few|NA|TRBV5-5|TRBJ1-1
CASSYFVGTEAFF
TGTGCCAGCAGCTATTTCGTCGGCACTGAAGCTTTCTTT
>NA|NA|TRBV6-1|TRBJ1-2
CASSQATMGGYTF
TGTGCCAGCAGTCAGGCCACAATGGGGGGCTACACCTTC
>NA|TRBD1|TRBV2|TRBJ1-2
CASSEQGAGGYTF
TGTGCCAGCAGTGAACAGGGGGCAGGTGGCTACACCTTC
>NA|TRBD2|TRBV5-1|TRBJ2-1
CASSLALAGAEQFF
TGCGCCAGCAGCTTGGCTCTAGCGGGAGCTGAGCAGTTCTTC
>NA|TRBD1|TRBV28|TRBJ1-2
CASSSGGAQDGYTF
TGTGCCAGCAGTTCAGGGGGGGCCCAAGATGGCTACACCTTC
>NA|NA|TRBV2|TRBJ1-5
CASSARGLDQPQHF
TGTGCCAGCAGTGCTCGGGGGCTAGATCAGCCCCAGCATTTT
>NA|TRBD1|TRBV6-5|TRBJ2-1
CASGQGARYNEQFF
TGTGCCAGCGGACAGGGGGCTCGATACAATGAGCAGTTCTTC
>NA|NA|TRBV5-1|TRBJ1-1
CASSLKGGWNTEAFF
TGCGCCAGCAGCTTGAAGGGGGGATGGAACACTGAAGCTTTCTTT
>NA|NA|TRBV6-4|TRBJ1-1
CASSDVRRNTEAFF
TGTGCCAGCAGTGACGTTCGCAGGAACACTGAAGCTTTCTTT
>once|NA|TRBV28|TRBJ2-7
CASSLITGGIYEQYF
TGTGCCAGCAGTTTAATCACGGGGGGCATTTACGAGCAGTACTTC
>NA|NA|TRBV5-4|TRBJ1-1
CASSQGRENTEAFF
TGTGCCAGCAGCCAGGGGCGAGAGAACACTGAAGCTTTCTTT
>NA|NA|TRBV14|TRBJ1-2
CASSHDGGRTYGYTF
TGTGCCAGCAGCCACGACGGTGGCAGAACCTATGGCTACACCTTC
>NA|NA|TRBV20-1|TRBJ1-2
CSAFLGDGYTF
TGCAGTGCCTTCCTTGGGGATGGCTACACCTTC
>NA|NA|TRBV18|TRBJ2-3
CASSLAGRTSDTQYF
TGTGCCAGCTCACTGGCGGGGCGAACATCAGATACGCAGTATTTT
>NA|NA|TRBV6-1|TRBJ2-1
CASSVGFYEQFF
TGTGCCAGCAGTGTGGGGTTCTATGAGCAGTTCTTC
>NA|TRBD2|TRBV9|TRBJ2-5
CASSVTTSGTQETQYF
TGTGCCAGCAGCGTAACGACTAGCGGGACACAAGAGACCCAGTACTTC
>few|NA|TRBV5-1|TRBJ1-2
CASSLATSRADYGYTF
TGCGCCAGCAGCTTGGCCACCAGCCGGGCGGACTATGGCTACACCTTC
>NA|NA|TRBV28|TRBJ1-5
CASRGRIPQPQHF
TGTGCCAGCAGGGGCCGAATACCCCAGCCCCAGCATTTT
>NA|TRBD2|TRBV11-1|TRBJ2-1
CASSKLAGLYNEQFF
TGTGCCAGCAGCAAACTAGCGGGACTTTACAATGAGCAGTTCTTC
>NA|TRBD2|TRBV5-1|TRBJ2-5
CASSSGLAGFETQYF
TGCGCCAGCAGCTCGGGACTAGCGGGATTCGAGACCCAGTACTTC
>NA|NA|TRBV28|TRBJ2-2
CASSQPRRAQTGELFF
TGTGCCAGCAGCCAACCTAGAAGGGCGCAAACCGGGGAGCTGTTTTTT
>NA|NA|TRBV6-1|TRBJ2-3
CASSEALQISTDTQYF
TGTGCCAGCAGTGAAGCGTTGCAGATTAGCACAGATACGCAGTATTTT
>NA|NA|TRBV7-8|TRBJ2-1
CASSLGGRRNEQFF
TGTGCCAGCAGCTTAGGGGGGCGGCGGAATGAGCAGTTCTTC
>NA|NA|TRBV19|TRBJ2-1
CASSRSTGPGSEQFF
TGTGCCAGTAGCCGGAGTACAGGTCCGGGTTCGGAGCAGTTCTTC
>NA|TRBD1|TRBV2|TRBJ2-7
CASRPGQLPYEQYF
TGTGCCAGCAGGCCGGGACAGCTTCCCTACGAGCAGTACTTC
>once|NA|TRBV28|TRBJ2-7
CASSTVGGIYEQYF
TGTGCCAGCAGTACGGTGGGCGGGATCTACGAGCAGTACTTC
>NA|TRBD1|TRBV5-1|TRBJ2-7
CASSVTGTGGYEQYF
TGCGCCAGCAGCGTAACAGGGACAGGGGGCTACGAGCAGTACTTC
>NA|NA|TRBV14|TRBJ2-3
CASSQDLGSHLGQYF
TGTGCCAGCAGCCAAGATCTCGGCTCCCACTTAGGGCAGTATTTT
>NA|NA|TRBV7-7|TRBJ2-3
CASSLKAGHSTDTQYF
TGTGCCAGCAGCTTAAAAGCAGGCCATAGCACAGATACGCAGTATTTT
>NA|NA|TRBV2|TRBJ1-1
CASSGVGGRGTEAFF
TGTGCCAGCAGTGGGGTTGGGGGTCGAGGGACTGAAGCTTTCTTT
>NA|TRBD2|TRBV6-1|TRBJ2-5
CASSEVGGVAGGSQETQYF
TGTGCCAGCAGTGAAGTGGGTGGGGTAGCGGGAGGGAGTCAAGAGACCCAGTACTTC
>NA|TRBD2|TRBV10-3|TRBJ2-2
CAISERLADLDGELFF
TGTGCCATCAGTGAGAGACTAGCGGACCTGGACGGGGAGCTGTTTTTT
>NA|TRBD1|TRBV5-1|TRBJ2-7
CASSLGLGQGAFRPYF
TGCGCCAGCAGCTTGGGATTGGGACAGGGGGCGTTTCGTCCGTACTTC
>NA|NA|TRBV28|TRBJ1-2
CASSLGGLYGYTF
TGTGCCAGCAGCCTGGGGGGCCTTTATGGCTACACCTTC
>NA|NA|TRBV6-5|TRBJ2-3
CATSEGTKSDTQYF
TGTGCCACCTCGGAAGGGACAAAGTCAGATACGCAGTATTTT
>NA|NA|TRBV10-2|TRBJ2-7
CASTTRDGVYEQYF
TGCGCCAGCACCACCCGGGACGGAGTCTACGAGCAGTACTTC
>NA|TRBD1|TRBV7-9|TRBJ1-1
CASSGDRKGPVNTEAFF
TGTGCCAGCAGCGGGGACAGAAAGGGGCCGGTGAACACTGAAGCTTTCTTT
>NA|NA|TRBV5-4|TRBJ1-1
CASSSWGGTEAFF
TGTGCCAGCAGCAGTTGGGGGGGGACTGAAGCTTTCTTT
>NA|TRBD1|TRBV30|TRBJ1-5
CAWSKGQGAVSNQPQHF
TGTGCCTGGAGCAAGGGACAGGGGGCGGTCAGCAATCAGCCCCAGCATTTT